The 19 T cell receptor beta chains presented below share a single source sample, sequenced in a study of cytomegalovirus exposure and HLA in healthy donors. Vbeta (60) and Jbeta (13) primers were used in the PCR. TCRdb keeps only in-frame clones here, not all; method: immunoSEQ multiplex PCR. The table lists roughly 150,000 clones, roughly 80% of them singletons. The specimen was PBMCs. The receptors stem from a male donor in good health and CMV-seronegative.

This sequence joins TRBV6-1 and TRBJ1-1, with 9 bases matching TRBD1. Germline V gives CDR1 MNHNS, CDR2 SASEGT. CDR3 length: 14 amino acids. V trimming: 5 bases; J trimming: 5 bases; junction bases outside the gene matches: 6. The CDR3 coding sequence is TGTGCCAGCAGTATAGGGACAGGGAGAACTGAAGCTTTCTTT. Translating gives CASSIGTGRTEAFF.

V usage is TRBV4-1 and J usage is TRBJ1-6; weak D call: TRBD1 (6 bases). The CDR3 is 18 residues long. The germline CDR1 and CDR2 sequences are MGHRA and YSYEKL. V lost 3 bases and J lost 0, with 15 bases in between. The CDR3 loop is CASSQLQGSSSYNSPLHF. DNA for the CDR3: TGCGCCAGCAGCCAGCTACAGGGTTCGAGCTCCTATAATTCACCCCTCCACTTT.

The V call is TRBV7-9, the J call TRBJ2-7; TRBD1 matches at 8 bases. The CDR3 spans 15 residues. Germline CDR1 is SEHNR and CDR2 is FQNEAQ (reference sequence). Trimming took 1 base from V and 3 from J; bases not matched to a gene: 5. The CDR3 sequence is CASSLGPGGFYEQYF. As DNA, the CDR3 is TGTGCCAGCAGCTTAGGGCCAGGGGGCTTCTACGAGCAGTACTTC. The whole variable domain, remainder taken from reference TRBV7-9 and TRBJ2-7, is DTGVSQNPRHKITKRGQNVTFRCDPISEHNRLYWYRQTLGQGPEFLTYFQNEAQLEKSRLLSDRFSAERPKGSFSTLEIQRTEQGDSAMYLCASSLGPGGFYEQYFGPGTRLTVT.

This chain uses TRBV7-9 with TRBJ2-4, with unresolved D. V lost 5 bases, J lost 8 bases, and 10 bases lay in between. The germline gives CDR1 SEHNR, CDR2 FQNEAQ (reference sequence). CDR3 size: 12 residues. The CDR3 here is CASSLDTDIQYF. CDR3 coding DNA: TGTGCCAGCAGCCTCGACACTGACATTCAGTACTTC.

The J gene is TRBJ2-7, the V gene TRBV7-3, with 9 bases matching TRBD1. CDR1 is SGHTA, CDR2 FQGTGA, per germline. Trimming removed 5 bases from V and 2 bases from J; junction bases left unmatched: 7. The CDR3 extends over 15 amino acids. In DNA, the CDR3 is TGTGCCAGCAGCGCCGGACAGGGGATAACCTACGAGCAGTACTTC. Protein sequence: CASSAGQGITYEQYF.

Only one count was recorded for this clone. V and J are TRBV11-2 and TRBJ2-1; 9 bases are shared with TRBD2. The V gene end was trimmed by 5 bases and the J gene end by 2 bases; junction bases not matched to a gene: 10. Germline V gives CDR1 SGHAT, CDR2 FQNNGV. The CDR3 is 17 amino acids. For the CDR3, the DNA is TGTGCCAGCAGCCCCCAGGGGGGACTAGCCACCTACAATGAGCAGTTCTTC. It codes for CASSPQGGLATYNEQFF.

The sample holds a few counts of this clone. The genes are TRBV20-1 and TRBJ2-5; D gene uncertain. In germline, CDR1 is DFQATT, CDR2 SNEGSKA (reference sequence). The CDR3 totals 9 residues. Trimming removed 5 bases from V and 4 bases from J, with 2 bases in between. Here the CDR3 DNA reads TGCAGTGCTCTAGAGACCCAGTACTTC. The encoded protein is CSALETQYF.

V gene TRBV27 combines with J gene TRBJ2-7, with D possibly being TRBD1 (5 bases). Germline V gene sequence: CDR1 MNHEY, CDR2 SMNVEV (reference sequence). V gave up 0 bases and J gave up 4 bases, with 16 bases separating them. The CDR3 runs to 16 residues. The DNA for the CDR3 is TGTGCCAGCAGTTTATCTACGGGCAGGGTTGGGTACGAGCAGTACTTC. Its translation is CASSLSTGRVGYEQYF.

The chain employs TRBV9 and TRBJ1-2; TRBD1 aligns across 7 bases. The CDR3 covers 12 residues. Germline V gives CDR1 SGDLS, CDR2 YYNGEE. The J segment lost 6 bases and the V segment lost 4 bases, leaving 3 bases of the junction unmatched. The DNA of the CDR3 is TGTGCCAGCAGCCCCGACAGGGATGGCTACACCTTC. Its translation is CASSPDRDGYTF. The full variable domain, its missing parts supplied by reference TRBV9 and TRBJ1-2, is DSGVTQTPKHLITATGQRVTLRCSPRSGDLSVYWYQQSLDQGLQFLIQYYNGEERAKGNILERFSAQQFPDLHSELNLSSLELGDSALYFCASSPDRDGYTFGSGTRLTVV.

This chain uses TRBV5-4 with TRBJ2-3; the match to TRBD2 covers 14 bases. J was trimmed by 8 bases and V by 7 bases; bases with no gene match: 12. The CDR3 extends over 16 amino acids. Germline CDR1 and CDR2: SGHNT and YYREEE (reference sequence). This CDR3 is CASREATSGGAGTQYF. DNA for the CDR3: TGTGCCAGCCGCGAGGCGACTAGCGGGGGGGCAGGTACGCAGTATTTT.

The chain couples TRBV4-1 to TRBJ2-3, with D perhaps matching TRBD2 (7 bases). The CDR3 is 20 residues long. The V end was cut by 7 bases, the J end by 2 bases, with 31 bases between. Germline V CDR1 and CDR2: MGHRA, YSYEKL. CDR3 in amino acids: CASTQRDIQLLRGHTDTQYF. CDR3 coding DNA: TGCGCCAGCACTCAGCGGGACATCCAACTCTTGAGGGGACACACAGATACGCAGTATTTT.

V is TRBV7-3 and J is TRBJ2-3; D is ambiguous. The CDR3 is 13 amino acids. The germline CDR1 and CDR2 sequences are SGHTA and FQGTGA. Trimming shortened V by 5 bases and J by 0 bases, and 6 bases separated the two germline ends. CDR3 DNA: TGTGCCAGCAGCCCCTCTAGCACAGATACGCAGTATTTT. It translates to CASSPSSTDTQYF.

This clone was counted only a few times. The J gene is TRBJ1-1, the V gene TRBV7-2; D remains unclear. Per the germline V gene, CDR1 is SGHTA and CDR2 is FQGNSA. Trimming removed 4 bases from V and 6 bases from J, with 15 bases in between. The CDR3 spans 14 residues. CDR3 in DNA: TGTGCCAGCAGCTCGGTGGACTGGTTAGCTGAAGCTTTCTTT. It translates to CASSSVDWLAEAFF.

This chain connects TRBV7-9 to TRBJ1-2, with D possibly TRBD1 on 5 matching bases. The length of the CDR3 is 16 residues. Germline-derived CDR1 and CDR2 are SEHNR and FQNEAQ (reference sequence). V lost 5 bases and J lost 1, with 17 bases in between. The CDR3 sequence: CASSLPSGGGNYGYTF. CDR3 coding DNA: TGTGCCAGCAGCCTCCCCTCCGGGGGAGGTAACTATGGCTACACCTTC.

This clone has a single count. The chain recombines TRBV23-1 with TRBJ2-2; TRBD1 is a possible D gene (6 bases). TRBV23-1 is placed among ORFs of uncertain function. The CDR3 spans 15 residues. Trimming shortened V by 11 bases and J by 6 bases, and 22 bases separated the two germline ends. CDR3 DNA sequence: TGCGCCTCTCCGACAGGAGGCCTTGTCCCCGGGGAGCTGTTTTTT. Translated, it gives CASPTGGLVPGELFF.

The chain carries TRBV28 and TRBJ1-1, with a possible D match to TRBD1 (5 bases). Germline V lookup: CDR1 MDHEN, CDR2 SYDVKM. The CDR3 extends over 15 amino acids. Trimming left V 4 bases short and J 10 bases short, with 22 bases between. This CDR3 is CASSYGRDSWGGAFF. For the CDR3, the DNA is TGTGCCAGCAGTTATGGGAGGGACTCCTGGGGTGGAGCTTTCTTT.

In its sample, this clone was seen once. The J gene is TRBJ1-6, the V gene TRBV7-9, with D possibly being TRBD1 (6 bases). Trimming took 4 bases from V and 2 from J, leaving 15 bases between them. Germline V gene lookup returns CDR1 SEHNR and CDR2 FQNEAQ (reference sequence). CDR3 length: 17 amino acids. CDR3 residues: CASSWGGAFPYNSPLHF. Here the CDR3 DNA reads TGTGCCAGCAGCTGGGGGGGGGCTTTCCCCTATAATTCACCCCTCCACTTT.

J is TRBJ1-2 and V is TRBV27; D is perhaps TRBD1 (5 bases). The CDR3 sequence is 17 residues long. Germline V gives CDR1 MNHEY, CDR2 SMNVEV (reference sequence). V dropped 2 bases and J dropped 4 bases, with 20 bases sitting between them. The CDR3, as DNA: TGTGCCAGCAGTTTAAGGGGAGGGGTAGGAGGGAGCTATGGCTACACCTTC. As protein: CASSLRGGVGGSYGYTF.

The genes are TRBV10-3 and TRBJ2-3, with TRBD2 identical over 13 bases. CDR1 ENHRY and CDR2 SYGVKD come from the germline V gene. This CDR3 comprises 14 residues. After removal of 7 bases from V and 3 bases from J, the junction contained 1 base not matched to a gene. The CDR3 spells CAIKTSGGTDTQYF. As DNA, the CDR3 is TGTGCCATCAAGACTAGCGGGGGGACAGATACGCAGTATTTT.